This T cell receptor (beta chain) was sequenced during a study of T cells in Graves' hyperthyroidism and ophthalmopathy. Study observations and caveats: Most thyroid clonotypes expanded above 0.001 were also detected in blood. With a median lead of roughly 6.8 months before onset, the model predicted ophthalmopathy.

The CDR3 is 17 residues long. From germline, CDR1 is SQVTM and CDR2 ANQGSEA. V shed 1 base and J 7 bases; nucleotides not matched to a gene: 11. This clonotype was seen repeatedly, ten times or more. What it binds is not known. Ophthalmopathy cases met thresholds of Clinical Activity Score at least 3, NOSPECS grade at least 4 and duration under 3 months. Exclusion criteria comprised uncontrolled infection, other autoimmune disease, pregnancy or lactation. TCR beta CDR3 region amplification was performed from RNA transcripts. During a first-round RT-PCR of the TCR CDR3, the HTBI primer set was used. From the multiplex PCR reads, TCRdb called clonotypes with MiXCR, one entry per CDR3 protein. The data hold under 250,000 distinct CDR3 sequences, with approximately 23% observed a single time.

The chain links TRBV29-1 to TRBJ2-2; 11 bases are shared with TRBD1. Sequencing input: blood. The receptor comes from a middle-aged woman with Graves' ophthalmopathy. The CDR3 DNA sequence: TGCAGCGTTGAAGTGGTATTAGGACAGGGGGCAATCGGGGAGCTGTTTTTT. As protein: CSVEVVLGQGAIGELFF.